Sequencing of this T cell receptor beta chain was carried out in a study of blood T cells in healthy people across ages. PCR was performed a second time for roughly 7 to 12 cycles using a sample-barcoded 5' primer and a J-beta primer mix. Each of the samples gave a minimum of 3 million paired-end reads that contained CDR3. TCRdb re-called the 5' RACE reads through MiXCR, storing one row per CDR3 protein. This table has about 1.5 million distinct CDR3 sequences, 35% to 45% appearing once. Remarks on this clonotype: No antigen is known for it.

Trimming pared 3 bases from V and 8 bases from J, leaving 8 bases between. The CDR3 is made up of 11 amino acids. The germline V gene encodes CDR1 DFQATT and CDR2 SNEGSKA (reference sequence). General study results and limits: No one knew whether donors had CMV, which possibly confounded expanded clonotype changes. There were more naive CD4+ cells and higher diversity in long-lived donors than in aged donors.

The sample consisted of blood. This TCR was sampled from a woman between 18 and 29 years old in good health. J is TRBJ2-1 and V is TRBV20-1; weak D call: TRBD2 (5 bases). CDR3 nucleotide sequence: TGCAGTGCTAGTTCCGGGGATGAGCAGTTCTTC. It encodes CSASSGDEQFF.